This entry concerns a single T cell receptor (beta chain). Its antigen is still unknown. This entry is derived from a study of T-cell memory formation after mild COVID-19. Study-level points and caveats: Most CD4+ clones that shrank were in CM and EM, while CD8+ ones turned up in EMRA.

MiXCR was run by TCRdb on the 5' RACE reads, yielding one entry per CDR3 protein. The data contain about 350,000 distinct CDR3 sequences, roughly 13% of them singletons. The CDR3 contains 15 residues. Trimming left V 5 bases short and J 6 bases short, with 16 bases between. CDR1 SGHAT and CDR2 FQNNGV come from the germline V gene. Sequences were obtained from PBMCs or a T cell subset sorted from them (not recorded which). This receptor was identified in a man between 18 and 35 years old who had mild COVID-19 (a few samples of this study predate the infection). Cell type and time point are not known. The chain recombines TRBV11-2 with TRBJ1-4; D possibly corresponds to TRBD1 (5 bases). CDR3 coding DNA: TGTGCCAGCAGCCCGACCGGGACGGTGGATGAAAAACTGTTTTTT. It translates to CASSPTGTVDEKLFF. The full variable domain, in which reference TRBV11-2 and TRBJ1-4 provide the parts outside the CDR3, is EAGVAQSPRYKIIEKRQSVAFWCNPISGHATLYWYQQILGQGPKLLIQFQNNGVVDDSQLPKDRFSAERLKGVDSTLKIQPAKLEDSAVYLCASSPTGTVDEKLFFGSGTQLSVL.